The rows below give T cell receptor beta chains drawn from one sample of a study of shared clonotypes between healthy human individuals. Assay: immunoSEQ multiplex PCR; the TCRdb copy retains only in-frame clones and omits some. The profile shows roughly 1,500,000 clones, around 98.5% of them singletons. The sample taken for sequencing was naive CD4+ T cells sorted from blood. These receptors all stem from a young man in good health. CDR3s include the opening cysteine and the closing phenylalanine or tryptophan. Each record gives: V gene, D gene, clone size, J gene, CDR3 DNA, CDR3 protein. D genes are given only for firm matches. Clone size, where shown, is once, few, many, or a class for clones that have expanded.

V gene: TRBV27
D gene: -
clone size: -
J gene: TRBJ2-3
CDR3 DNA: TGTGCCAGCAGTTTCACTCCGGGTTGGGGGCAGAGGGCAGATACGCAGTATTTT
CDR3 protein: CASSFTPGWGQRADTQYF

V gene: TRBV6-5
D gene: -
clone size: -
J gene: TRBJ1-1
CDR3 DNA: TGTGCCAGCAGTTACTCCCTCCCAGCTGAAGCTTTCTTT
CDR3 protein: CASSYSLPAEAFF

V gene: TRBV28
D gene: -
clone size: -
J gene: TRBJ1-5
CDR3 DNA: TGTGCCAGCAGCTACGACATGCTTGGACACATTAGCAATCAGCCCCAGCATTTT
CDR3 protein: CASSYDMLGHISNQPQHF

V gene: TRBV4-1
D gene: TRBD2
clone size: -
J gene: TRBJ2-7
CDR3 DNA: TGCGCCAGCAGCACTCGGACTAGCGGGACTGTAGACTACGAGCAGTACTTC
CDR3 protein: CASSTRTSGTVDYEQYF

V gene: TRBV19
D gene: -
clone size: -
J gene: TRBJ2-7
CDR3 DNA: TGTGCCACCACTACTAGCTCGCCCGGAGTCTCCTACGAGCAGTACTTC
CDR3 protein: CATTTSSPGVSYEQYF

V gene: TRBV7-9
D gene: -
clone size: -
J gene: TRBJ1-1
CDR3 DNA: TGTGCCAGCAGCCTCATGAACACTGAAGCTTTCTTT
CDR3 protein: CASSLMNTEAFF

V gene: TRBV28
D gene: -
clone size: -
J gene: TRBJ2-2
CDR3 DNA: TGTGCCAGCAGGTCCTTTGGGAACACCGGGGAGCTGTTTTTT
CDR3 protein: CASRSFGNTGELFF

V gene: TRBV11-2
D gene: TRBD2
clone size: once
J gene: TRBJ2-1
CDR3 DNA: TGTGCCAGCGGTCCAACTAGCGGGAATAATGAGCAGTTCTTC
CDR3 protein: CASGPTSGNNEQFF

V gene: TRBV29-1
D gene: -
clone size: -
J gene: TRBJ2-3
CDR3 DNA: TGCAGCGTGCACGGGAGTGGGACAGATACGCAGTATTTT
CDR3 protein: CSVHGSGTDTQYF

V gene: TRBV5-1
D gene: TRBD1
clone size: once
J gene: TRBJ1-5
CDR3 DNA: TGCGCCAGCAGGGACGGACAGGGGGCCTATCAGCCCCAGCATTTT
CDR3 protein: CASRDGQGAYQPQHF

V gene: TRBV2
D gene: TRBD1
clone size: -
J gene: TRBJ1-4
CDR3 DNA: TGTGCCAGCAGAAGATCGAATGACAGGGTGGCAACTAATGAAAAACTGTTTTTT
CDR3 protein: CASRRSNDRVATNEKLFF

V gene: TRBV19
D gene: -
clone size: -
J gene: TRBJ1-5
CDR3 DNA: TGTGCCAGTTCCACAGGAATCAATCAGCCCCAGCATTTT
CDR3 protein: CASSTGINQPQHF

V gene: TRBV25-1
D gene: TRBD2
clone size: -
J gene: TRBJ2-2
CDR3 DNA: TGTGCCAGCAGTGTCTTAGCGGGAGGGAGGGCGAACACCGGGGAGCTGTTTTTT
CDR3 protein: CASSVLAGGRANTGELFF

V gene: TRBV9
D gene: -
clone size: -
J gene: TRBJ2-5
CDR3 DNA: TGTGCCAGCAGCGTAACCCCTCAGTTGGCGACCCAGTACTTC
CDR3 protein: CASSVTPQLATQYF

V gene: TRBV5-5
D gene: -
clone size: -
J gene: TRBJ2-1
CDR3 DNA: TGTGCCAGCAGCTTGGGGCAGGGAGCCTACAATGAGCAGTTCTTC
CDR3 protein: CASSLGQGAYNEQFF

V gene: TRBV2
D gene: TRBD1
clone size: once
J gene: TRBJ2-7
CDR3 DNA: TGTGCCAGCAGTCCTTTAGACGGGACAGGGCGCGAGCAGTACTTC
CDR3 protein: CASSPLDGTGREQYF

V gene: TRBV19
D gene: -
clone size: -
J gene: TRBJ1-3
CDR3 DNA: TGTGCTAGTAGATCACTCGCAGGAAACACCATATATTTT
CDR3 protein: CASRSLAGNTIYF

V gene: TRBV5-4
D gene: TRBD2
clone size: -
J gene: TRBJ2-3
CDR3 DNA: TGTGCCAGCAGCCAACCAAGGGGGACTAGCGAAGATACGCAGTATTTT
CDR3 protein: CASSQPRGTSEDTQYF

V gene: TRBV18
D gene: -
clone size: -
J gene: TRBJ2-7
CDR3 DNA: TGTGCCAGCTCCCGGCTGGAGCACGAGCAGTACTTC
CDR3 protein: CASSRLEHEQYF

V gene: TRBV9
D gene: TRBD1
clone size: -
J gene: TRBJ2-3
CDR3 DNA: TGTGCCAGCAGCGTAGCTACAGGGGGGAACACAGATACGCAGTATTTT
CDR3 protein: CASSVATGGNTDTQYF

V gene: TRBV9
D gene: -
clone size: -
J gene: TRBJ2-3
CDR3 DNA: TGTGCCAGCACCCGAGGGGGATATGGCACAGATACGCAGTATTTT
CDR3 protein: CASTRGGYGTDTQYF

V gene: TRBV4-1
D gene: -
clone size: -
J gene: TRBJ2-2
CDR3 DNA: TGCGCCAGCAGCCAAGTTCGGCCGGGCGGGGAGCTGTTTTTT
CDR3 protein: CASSQVRPGGELFF

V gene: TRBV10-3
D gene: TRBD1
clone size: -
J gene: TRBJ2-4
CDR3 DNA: TGTGCCATAGGGACAGAAAACATTCAGTACTTC
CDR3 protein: CAIGTENIQYF

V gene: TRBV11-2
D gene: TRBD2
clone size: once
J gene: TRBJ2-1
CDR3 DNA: TGTGCCAGCAGCATGGTGGGGGGGAAGTCCTACAATGAGCAGTTCTTC
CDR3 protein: CASSMVGGKSYNEQFF

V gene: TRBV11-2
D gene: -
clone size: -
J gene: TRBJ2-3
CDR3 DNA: TGTGCCAGCAGACTTACAGGGAGCACAGATACGCAGTATTTT
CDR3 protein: CASRLTGSTDTQYF

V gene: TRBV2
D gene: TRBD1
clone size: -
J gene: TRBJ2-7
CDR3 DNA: TGTGCCAGCAGGGCCCGGGACAGGGGAAGGACTAGCGAGCAGTACTTC
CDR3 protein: CASRARDRGRTSEQYF

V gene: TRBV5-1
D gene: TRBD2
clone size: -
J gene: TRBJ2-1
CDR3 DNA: TGCGCCAGCAGCTTACTAGCGGGAGGGAGTGATGAGCAGTTCTTC
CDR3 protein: CASSLLAGGSDEQFF

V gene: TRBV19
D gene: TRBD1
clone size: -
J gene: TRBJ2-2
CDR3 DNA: TGTGCCAGTAGTATAAGGGGACAGGGGGTGAACACCGGGGAGCTGTTTTTT
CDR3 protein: CASSIRGQGVNTGELFF

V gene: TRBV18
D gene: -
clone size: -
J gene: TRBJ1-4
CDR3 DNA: TGTGCCAGCTCACCAGGGGTAACTAGAGAAAAACTGTTTTTT
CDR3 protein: CASSPGVTREKLFF

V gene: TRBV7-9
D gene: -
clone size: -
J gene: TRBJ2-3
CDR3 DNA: TGTGCCAGCAGCTTAGAGGGGGGTCCCACAGATACGCAGTATTTT
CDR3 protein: CASSLEGGPTDTQYF

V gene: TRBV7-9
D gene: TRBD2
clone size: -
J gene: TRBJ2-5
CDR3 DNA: TGTGCCAGCAGCTTGTGGTTGGGGGCGGGAGGCCGGAAGGCGGAGACCCAGTACTTC
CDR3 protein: CASSLWLGAGGRKAETQYF

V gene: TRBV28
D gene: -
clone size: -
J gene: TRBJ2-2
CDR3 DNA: TGTGCCAGCAGCCCTAGGACAGTCTTAACCGGGGAGCTGTTTTTT
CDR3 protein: CASSPRTVLTGELFF

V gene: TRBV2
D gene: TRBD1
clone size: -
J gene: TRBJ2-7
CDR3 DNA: TGTGCCAGCAGCCGGACAGGGGGCATGTCCTACGAGCAGTACTTC
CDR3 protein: CASSRTGGMSYEQYF

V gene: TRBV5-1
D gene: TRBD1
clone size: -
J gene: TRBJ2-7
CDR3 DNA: TGCGCCAGCAGCTTGGAGGCAGGGGGCTCCTACGAGCAGTACTTC
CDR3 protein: CASSLEAGGSYEQYF

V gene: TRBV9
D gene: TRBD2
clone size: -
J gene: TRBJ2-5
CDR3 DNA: TGTGCCAGCAGCGTGAGCGGGAGCGAGACCCAGTACTTC
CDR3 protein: CASSVSGSETQYF

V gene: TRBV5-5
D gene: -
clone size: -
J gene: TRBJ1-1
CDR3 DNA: TGTGCCAGCAGCTTAGCAAGGGAGGGGTACACTGAAGCTTTCTTT
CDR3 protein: CASSLAREGYTEAFF

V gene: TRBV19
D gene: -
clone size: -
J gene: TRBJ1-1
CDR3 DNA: TGTGCCAGTAGTATATTGGGACGGGACACTGAAGCTTTCTTT
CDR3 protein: CASSILGRDTEAFF

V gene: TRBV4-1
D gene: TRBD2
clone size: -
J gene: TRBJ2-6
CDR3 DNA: TGCGCCAGCAGCCAAGTTCCAGCGGGGGCGAAATCTGGGGCCAACGTCCTGACTTTC
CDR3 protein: CASSQVPAGAKSGANVLTF

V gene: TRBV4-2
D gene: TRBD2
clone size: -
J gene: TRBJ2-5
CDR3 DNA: TGTGCCAGCAGCTTGTACAAACCCGGGACTAGCCGGGCAGAAGAGACCCAGTACTTC
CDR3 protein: CASSLYKPGTSRAEETQYF